Listed below are T cell receptor beta chains from one sample, sequenced in a study of Graves' ophthalmopathy and Graves' hyperthyroidism. TCRdb analysed the multiplex PCR reads with MiXCR anew, one entry per CDR3 protein. The sample carries 450,000 or so distinct CDR3 sequences, around an eighth recorded once. Sequencing input: blood. All receptors derive from a woman aged 30 to 39 with Graves' ophthalmopathy. Both conserved end residues are part of each CDR3. For some rows the clone size is stated as once, few or many, or as a class when expanded; others skip it.

clone size	J gene	V gene	CDR3 protein
many	TRBJ1-5	TRBV6-1	CASSAGVRPGGNQPQHF
few	TRBJ2-7	TRBV4-2	CASSQEDRGGPYEQYF
many	TRBJ2-3	TRBV19	CASSPDRVRDTQYF
few	TRBJ2-4	TRBV28	CASSLVPVGRGGNIQYF
many	TRBJ1-2	TRBV11-2	CASSRLQYGYTF
few	TRBJ1-1	TRBV5-1	CASSLGGTQAFF
few	TRBJ1-1	TRBV20-1	CSARDLEGLIMNTEAFF
many	TRBJ2-7	TRBV5-1	CASRGLGTGPRVAYEQYF
-	TRBJ2-2	TRBV12-3/TRBV12-4	CASSLESSGITGELFF
many	TRBJ2-7	TRBV18	CASSLGGGEEYEQYF
many	TRBJ2-7	TRBV28	CASSFSRAGQYF
-	TRBJ1-1	TRBV11-1	CASSSGRIEAFF
many	TRBJ1-2	TRBV6-1	CASKDADGYTF
many	TRBJ2-7	TRBV6-1	CASSEIRESGRRNEQYF
many	TRBJ1-2	TRBV6-1	CATQSGPDYGYTF
many	TRBJ2-2	TRBV28	CASLALANTGELFF
many	TRBJ2-7	TRBV24-1	CATSDSTGGLYEQYF
many	TRBJ2-5	TRBV11-2	CASSPGLAGEKETQYF
many	TRBJ1-5	TRBV12-3/TRBV12-4	CASSSTGLSQPQHF
-	TRBJ1-2	TRBV24-1	CATSDLDGYGYTF
many	TRBJ1-2	TRBV6-1	CASSDRGSYGYTF
many	TRBJ1-2	TRBV12-3/TRBV12-4	CASTSGTDRYGYTF
many	TRBJ2-7	TRBV27	CASSSPLKAGVFEQYF
many	TRBJ2-5	TRBV6-1	CASSGGLAGAYYQETQYF
many	TRBJ1-1	TRBV7-2	CAPQGMNTEAFF
-	TRBJ1-2	TRBV2	CASRGLTGGNYGYTF
many	TRBJ2-7	TRBV7-2	CASSAGTELYEQYF
many	TRBJ1-2	TRBV6-5	CASSYRDRGYGYTF
many	TRBJ1-2	TRBV6-1	CASSAPLGYTF
many	TRBJ1-1	TRBV7-3	CASSGGANTEAFF
many	TRBJ1-5	TRBV12-3/TRBV12-4	CASSLNDNQPQHF
many	TRBJ1-1	TRBV28	CASSFEDNTEAFF
-	TRBJ2-2	TRBV7-8	CASSFETYPNTGELFF
many	TRBJ2-7	TRBV6-1	CASRPTAGQEYEQYF
many	TRBJ1-3	TRBV7-6	CASSVQGFGNTIYF
-	TRBJ1-3	TRBV12-3/TRBV12-4	CASIPGAHSGNTIYF
many	TRBJ2-7	TRBV12-3/TRBV12-4	CASSPGEGYEQYF
few	TRBJ1-6	TRBV13	CASSLDGGAGMSPLHF
many	TRBJ2-5	TRBV12-3/TRBV12-4	CASSKFQETQYF
many	TRBJ1-2	TRBV28	CATRPRQGSYGYTF
many	TRBJ1-5	TRBV30	CAWSEGLGQPQHF
few	TRBJ2-1	TRBV7-3	CASSSRQGECNEQFF
many	TRBJ1-2	TRBV19	CASSPNPTGLDGYTF
-	TRBJ1-3	TRBV9	CASSVEVQGAGNTIYF
many	TRBJ2-4	TRBV6-1	CASSVGSGGNKNIQYF
many	TRBJ1-5	TRBV19	CASRYSNSNQPQHF
many	TRBJ2-7	TRBV11-3	CASSLIGQGVREQYF
many	TRBJ2-5	TRBV6-1	CASSEATTPEKTQYF
-	TRBJ2-5	TRBV12-3/TRBV12-4	CASSFAGSDETQYF
-	TRBJ1-1	TRBV3-1	CASSQILSRNTEAFF